This T cell receptor (beta chain) was sequenced for a study of OX40 agonist ivuxolimab in advanced cancers. The overall study: With a range of roughly 23 to 79, age averaged 60 years, and 70% to 85% were male. Prior anti-PD-1, anti-PD-L1 or anti-CTLA-4 therapy was allowed; 40% had some.

This clone was seen only once. The antigen remains undetermined. Profiled with immunoSEQ multiplex PCR; TCRdb holds only in-frame clones, not every one. The sample lists about 52,000 clones, just under 95% seen once, with about 25% in the top ten. Autoimmune disease history or systemic immunosuppression barred patients. The CDR3 loop spans 14 amino acids. CDR1 PRHDT and CDR2 FYEKMQ come from the germline V gene (reference sequence). V was clipped by 8 bases and J by 1 base, with 14 bases between them. Study-level findings and limits: Relatively little clonal expansion, among the lowest observed, appeared in partial responders at 0.1-3.0 mg/kg.

The J gene is TRBJ1-1, the V gene TRBV13; weak D call: TRBD1 (6 bases). Sequencing was performed on CD4+ or CD8+ T cells sorted from blood, taken in a trial of the OX40 agonist ivuxolimab. The clonotype comes from an adult with an advanced solid tumor such as melanoma, head and neck, liver or kidney cancer. DNA of the CDR3: TGTGCCAGCGGGGGGCCTGAGGGGAACACTGAAGCTTTCTTT. This gives the protein CASGGPEGNTEAFF.